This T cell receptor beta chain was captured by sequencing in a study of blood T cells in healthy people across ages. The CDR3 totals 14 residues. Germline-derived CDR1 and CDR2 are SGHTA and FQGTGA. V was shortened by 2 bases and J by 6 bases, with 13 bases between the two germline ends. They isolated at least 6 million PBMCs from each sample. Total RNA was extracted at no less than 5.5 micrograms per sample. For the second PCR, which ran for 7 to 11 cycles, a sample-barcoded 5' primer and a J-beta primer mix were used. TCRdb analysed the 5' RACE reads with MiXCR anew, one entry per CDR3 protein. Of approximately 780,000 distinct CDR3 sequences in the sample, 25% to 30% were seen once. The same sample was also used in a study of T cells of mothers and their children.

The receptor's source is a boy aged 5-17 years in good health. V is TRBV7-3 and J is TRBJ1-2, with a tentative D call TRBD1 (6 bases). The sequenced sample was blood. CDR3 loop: CASSLAAGVHGYTF. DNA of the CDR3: TGTGCCAGCAGCTTAGCGGCAGGGGTGCATGGCTACACCTTC.